This TCR beta chain stems from a study of OX40 agonist ivuxolimab in advanced cancers. Across the study: Patients were infused with ivuxolimab every 2 weeks at 0.01 to 10 mg/kg. Three individuals attained partial responses, comprising one hepatocellular carcinoma case and two cutaneous melanoma cases.

Turning to this clone: Its antigen is as yet unknown.

This table comes from immunoSEQ multiplex PCR, and its TCRdb copy is limited to in-frame clones, with some not included. The table shows tens of thousands of clones, with roughly 80% occurring only once. Study outcomes and limitations: Normalized expansion of T-cell clones was also low for some nonresponders.

The material was CD4+ or CD8+ T cells sorted from blood, obtained in a trial of the OX40 agonist ivuxolimab. The receptor comes from an adult with an advanced solid tumor such as melanoma, head and neck, liver or kidney cancer.

The CDR3 coding sequence is TGTGCCAGCAGTTTAGGCAGCTATGGCTACACCTTC. Translation gives CASSLGSYGYTF. The chain carries TRBV28 and TRBJ1-2; D remains unclear. The V gene lost 2 bases and the J gene lost 4 bases, with 5 bases spanning the gap. The CDR3 consists of 12 residues. CDR1 and CDR2 from the germline V gene are MDHEN and SYDVKM.